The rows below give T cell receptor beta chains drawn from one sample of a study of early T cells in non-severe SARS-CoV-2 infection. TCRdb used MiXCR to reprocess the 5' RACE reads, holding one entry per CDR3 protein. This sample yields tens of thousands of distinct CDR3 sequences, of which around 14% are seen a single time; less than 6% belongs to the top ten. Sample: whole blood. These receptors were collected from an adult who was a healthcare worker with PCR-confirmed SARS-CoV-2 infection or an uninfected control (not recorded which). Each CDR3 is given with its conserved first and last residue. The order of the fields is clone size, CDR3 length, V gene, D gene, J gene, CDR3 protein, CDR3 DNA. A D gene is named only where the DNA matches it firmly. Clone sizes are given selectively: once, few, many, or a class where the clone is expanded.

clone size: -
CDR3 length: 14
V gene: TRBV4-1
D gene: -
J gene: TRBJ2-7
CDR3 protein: CASSPGRATGEQYF
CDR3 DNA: TGCGCCAGCAGCCCCGGTCGGGCTACGGGCGAGCAGTACTTC

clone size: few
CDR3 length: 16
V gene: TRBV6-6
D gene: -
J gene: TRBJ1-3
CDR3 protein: CASSYSPQPPGNTIYF
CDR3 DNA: TGTGCCAGCAGTTACTCGCCTCAGCCTCCTGGAAACACCATATATTTT

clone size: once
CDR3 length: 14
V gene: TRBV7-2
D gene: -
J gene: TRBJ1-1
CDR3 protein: CASKTGVRVFEAFF
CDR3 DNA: TGTGCCAGCAAGACTGGAGTCCGAGTATTTGAAGCTTTCTTT

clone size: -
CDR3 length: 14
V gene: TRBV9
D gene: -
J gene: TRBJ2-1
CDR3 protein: CASSFSPRMNEQFF
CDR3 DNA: TGTGCCAGCAGCTTCAGCCCTCGGATGAATGAGCAGTTCTTC

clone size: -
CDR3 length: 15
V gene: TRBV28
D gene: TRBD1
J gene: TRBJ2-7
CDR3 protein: CASSPPGTEPYEQYF
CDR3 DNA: TGTGCCAGCAGTCCGCCCGGGACAGAGCCCTACGAGCAGTACTTC

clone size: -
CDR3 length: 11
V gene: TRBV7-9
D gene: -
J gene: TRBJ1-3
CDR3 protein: CGASAGNTIYF
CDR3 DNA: TGTGGGGCTAGCGCTGGAAACACCATATATTTT

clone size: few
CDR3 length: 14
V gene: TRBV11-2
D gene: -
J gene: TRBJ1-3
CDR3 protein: CASSLEASGNTIYF
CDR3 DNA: TGTGCCAGCAGCTTAGAGGCCTCTGGAAACACCATATATTTT

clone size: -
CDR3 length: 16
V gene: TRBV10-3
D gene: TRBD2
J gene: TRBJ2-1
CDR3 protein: CAISKREREGSNEQFF
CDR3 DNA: TGTGCCATCAGTAAACGAGAGCGGGAGGGAAGCAATGAGCAGTTCTTC

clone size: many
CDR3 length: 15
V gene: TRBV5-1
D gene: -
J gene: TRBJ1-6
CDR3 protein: CASSSWKIGQSPLHF
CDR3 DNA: TGCGCCAGCAGCTCCTGGAAGATAGGACAATCACCCCTCCACTTT

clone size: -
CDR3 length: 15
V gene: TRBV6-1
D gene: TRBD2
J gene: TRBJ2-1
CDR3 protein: CASSEGLAGSNEQFF
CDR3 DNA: TGTGCCAGCAGTGAAGGACTAGCGGGAAGTAATGAGCAGTTCTTC

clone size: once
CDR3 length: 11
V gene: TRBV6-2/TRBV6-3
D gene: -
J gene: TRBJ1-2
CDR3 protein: CASSFRGGYTF
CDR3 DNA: TGTGCCAGCAGTTTCAGGGGTGGCTACACCTTC

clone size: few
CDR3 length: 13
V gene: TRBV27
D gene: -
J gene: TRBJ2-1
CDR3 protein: CASSLLPYNEQFF
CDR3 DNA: TGTGCCAGCAGTTTACTGCCCTACAATGAGCAGTTCTTC

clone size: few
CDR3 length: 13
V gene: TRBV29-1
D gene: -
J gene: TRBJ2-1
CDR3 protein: CSPLLSSYNEQFF
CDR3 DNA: TGCAGCCCTTTATTGAGCTCCTACAATGAGCAGTTCTTC

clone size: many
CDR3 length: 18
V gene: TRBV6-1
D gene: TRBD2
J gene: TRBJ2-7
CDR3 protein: CASTLAASGGRAPYEQYF
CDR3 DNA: TGTGCCAGCACCCTTGCCGCTAGCGGTGGTAGGGCCCCCTACGAGCAGTACTTC

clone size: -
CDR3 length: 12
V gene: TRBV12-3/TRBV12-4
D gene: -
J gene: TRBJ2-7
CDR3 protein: CASSVSLYEQYF
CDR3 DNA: TGTGCCAGCAGTGTCTCTCTATACGAGCAGTACTTC